The sequence of this T cell receptor beta chain was determined in a study of blood T cell repertoires in COVID-19. Study-level information: Sources were T cells, B-cell-depleted T cells, or PBMCs; the material itself was cDNA or gDNA.

This clone was detected only once. The table came from immunoSEQ multiplex PCR; TCRdb's copy has only in-frame clones and leaves some out. The table records hundreds of thousands of clones, around 88% of them present only once. This TCR derives from a woman aged 30 to 39 with acute or convalescent COVID-19. Source material: peripheral blood.

In DNA, the CDR3 is TGTGCCAGCAGCAAGGGACTAGCGGGGGGGACGCAGTATTTT. This gives the protein CASSKGLAGGTQYF. The chain joins TRBV21-1 to TRBJ2-3; the tabulated D call, TRBD2, remains unverified against the DNA. TRBV21-1 is a known pseudogene. The CDR3 runs to 14 residues.